Shown below are 30 T cell receptor beta chains from a single sample sequenced in a study of response to subunit inactivated influenza vaccine. Via MiXCR, TCRdb re-called the RT-PCR reads, giving one row per CDR3 protein. The sample has more than 600,000 distinct CDR3 sequences, approximately 17% seen once. The source material was PBMCs from blood, sampled roughly 5 days after vaccination. The receptors here all came from a man over 45 who received an inactivated influenza vaccine.

The chain uses TRBV4-3 and TRBJ2-2, with 7 bases that match TRBD2. The germline gives CDR1 LGHNA, CDR2 YSLEER. The CDR3 spans 13 residues. Losses at the gene ends were 6 bases for V and 7 bases for J; bases not matched to a gene: 5. CDR3 sequence reads: CASRSREDGELFF. The CDR3 nucleotides read TGCGCCAGCAGATCCCGGGAGGACGGGGAGCTGTTTTTT.

This clonotype came up a few times. The chain links TRBV6-1 to TRBJ2-3; 8 bases line up with TRBD2. The V and J ends lost 6 bases and 5 bases, in that order; junction bases with no gene match: 7. Germline CDR1 is MNHNS and CDR2 is SASEGT. The CDR3 is 14 residues long. The DNA for the CDR3 is TGTGCCAGCAGCCCGGGGCGGGAGGAAGATACGCAGTATTTT. Translating it yields CASSPGREEDTQYF.

This chain connects TRBV24-1 to TRBJ2-1, with D possibly matching TRBD2 (6 bases). This CDR3 has 13 amino acids. The V gene's germline CDR1 is KGHDR and CDR2 SFDVKD. V was pared by 8 bases and J by 1 base, with 8 bases between. In nucleotides, the CDR3 is TGTGCCACCAACGGGGGATCCTACAATGAGCAGTTCTTC. Translated, it gives CATNGGSYNEQFF.

This clonotype was counted between two and nine times. The chain employs TRBV12-3 or TRBV12-4 and TRBJ1-1; TRBD1 is a possible D gene (5 bases). The CDR3 length is 14 residues. V lost 5 bases and J 5 bases, leaving 15 bases between the germline ends. This chain's CDR3 is CASSPYEGRTEAFF. The CDR3 nucleotides read TGTGCCAGCAGTCCCTATGAGGGGAGGACTGAAGCTTTCTTT.

This clonotype has a handful of counts. The V and J genes are TRBV6-2 or TRBV6-3 and TRBJ2-7; D uncertain. Trimming removed 0 bases at V and 5 bases at J, with 8 bases between. Germline loops: CDR1 MNHEY, CDR2 SVGEGT. The CDR3 runs to 13 residues. The CDR3: CASSYSMTNEQYF. DNA for the CDR3: TGTGCCAGCAGTTACTCTATGACAAACGAGCAGTACTTC.

This clonotype was recorded many times. J is TRBJ2-1 and V is TRBV29-1; D is ambiguous. This CDR3 comprises 13 residues. Germline CDR1 is SQVTM and CDR2 is ANQGSEA. Between the trimmed V and J ends, which lost 3 bases and 9 bases, there was a span of 15 bases. DNA for the CDR3: TGCAGCGTTGATCTCTCTCAGGCCGGTGAGCAGTTCTTC. This sequence encodes CSVDLSQAGEQFF.

This clonotype showed up just a few times. The genes are TRBV14 and TRBJ2-5; TRBD2 matches at 9 bases. CDR1 and CDR2 (germline): SGHDN, FVKESK. The V gene end was trimmed by 1 base and the J gene end by 4 bases; junction bases not matched to a gene: 16. This CDR3 is 19 amino acids long. The CDR3 loop reads CASSQALGLASGPRETQYF. CDR3 nucleotide sequence: TGTGCCAGCAGCCAAGCCCTCGGACTAGCGTCGGGACCAAGAGAGACCCAGTACTTC.

The J gene is TRBJ1-6, the V gene TRBV3-1, with TRBD1 matching over 9 bases. V shed 4 bases and J 5 bases; nucleotides not matched to a gene: 3. Per germline, CDR1 LGHDT and CDR2 YNNKEL (reference sequence). This CDR3 contains 15 residues. CDR3 sequence (DNA): TGTGCCAGCAGCCTAGGGACAGGGCATAATTCACCCCTCCACTTT. This sequence encodes CASSLGTGHNSPLHF.

This clonotype was seen a handful of times. This chain links TRBV10-3 with TRBJ2-1; 10 bases agree with TRBD2. Germline V CDR1 and CDR2: ENHRY, SYGVKD. The V and J ends lost 4 bases and 7 bases, in that order; junction bases with no gene match: 10. The CDR3 is 16 amino acids. The CDR3 bases are TGTGCCATCAGTGCTCCTTCTAGCGGGGGCCTAAATGAGCAGTTCTTC. It translates to CAISAPSSGGLNEQFF.

This clonotype was found a few times. The rearrangement uses TRBV6-2 or TRBV6-3 and TRBJ2-3; D is uncertain. CDR3 length: 15 amino acids. Per germline, CDR1 MNHEY and CDR2 SVGEGT. Trimming shortened V by 7 bases and J by 0 bases, and 14 bases separated the two germline ends. The CDR3 spells CASTKTRSSTDTQYF. The CDR3 nucleotides are TGTGCCAGCACCAAGACTCGCAGTAGCACAGATACGCAGTATTTT.

The chain carries TRBV20-1 and TRBJ2-2; D is unresolved. This CDR3 is built from 15 residues. The V end lost 2 bases, the J end lost 3 bases, and 13 bases lay between the germline ends. Germline CDR1 DFQATT, CDR2 SNEGSKA (reference sequence). The CDR3 loop reads CSARSAYRDTGELFF. CDR3 nucleotides: TGCAGTGCTAGATCAGCGTATAGGGACACCGGGGAGCTGTTTTTT.

The chain employs TRBV5-1 and TRBJ2-7; possibly TRBD2 for D (5 bases). Germline CDR1 SGHRS, CDR2 YFSETQ. The CDR3 is 15 amino acids. Trimming removed 0 bases at V and 0 bases at J, with 10 bases between. The DNA for the CDR3 is TGCGCCAGCAGCTTGGTTTCGGGGTTCTCCTACGAGCAGTACTTC. Encoded protein: CASSLVSGFSYEQYF.

This clonotype was seen more than once but under ten times. The chain combines TRBV4-3 with TRBJ2-2; D not certain. The CDR3 loop spans 16 amino acids. Germline CDR1 LGHNA, CDR2 YSLEER. The V gene lost 0 bases and the J gene lost 4 bases, with 12 bases spanning the gap. This CDR3 is CASSQEGRSTTGELFF. The DNA of the CDR3 is TGCGCCAGCAGCCAAGAAGGCAGGAGTACCACCGGGGAGCTGTTTTTT.

This chain uses TRBV7-9 with TRBJ2-7, with 7 positions matching TRBD1. The CDR3 consists of 16 residues. The germline V gene has CDR1 SEHNR and CDR2 FQNEAQ (reference sequence). Losses at the gene ends were 1 base for V and 2 bases for J; bases not matched to a gene: 8. CDR3 in amino acids: CASSLGTTGVAYEQYF. The CDR3 DNA is TGTGCCAGCAGCTTAGGAACCACAGGGGTCGCCTACGAGCAGTACTTC.

This clonotype was seen more than once but under ten times. The rearrangement joins TRBV9 to TRBJ2-1; the D is unclear. The CDR3 covers 16 residues. Germline values: CDR1 SGDLS, CDR2 YYNGEE. Trimming removed 0 bases from V and 1 base from J, with 11 bases in between. CDR3 sequence: CASSVEALGSYNEQFF. The CDR3, as DNA: TGTGCCAGCAGCGTAGAGGCGTTAGGATCCTACAATGAGCAGTTCTTC.

The table lists this clonotype with a few counts. The chain combines TRBV5-1 with TRBJ2-3; D gene ambiguous. CDR1 is SGHRS and CDR2 is YFSETQ in the germline V gene. V was trimmed by 1 base and J by 6 bases, leaving 15 bases between them. CDR3 length equals 15 residues. The CDR3 bases are TGCGCCAGCAGCTTGCTAGGGCATCAAGGGGATACGCAGTATTTT. Protein sequence: CASSLLGHQGDTQYF.

This clonotype has just a few counts. The chain is built from TRBV20-1 and TRBJ2-3; a possible D gene is TRBD1 (6 bases). CDR3 size: 15 residues. CDR1 and CDR2 (germline): DFQATT, SNEGSKA (reference sequence). Trimming shortened V by 3 bases and J by 1 base, and 14 bases separated the two germline ends. The CDR3 region is CSASGTNQGTDTQYF. CDR3 bases: TGCAGTGCTAGTGGGACAAACCAGGGCACAGATACGCAGTATTTT.

This clonotype was found a few times. The rearrangement uses TRBV20-1 and TRBJ2-7; 8 bases line up with TRBD2. CDR3 size: 15 residues. Germline loops: CDR1 DFQATT, CDR2 SNEGSKA (reference sequence). After removal of 5 bases from V and 3 bases from J, the junction contained 12 bases not matched to a gene. The CDR3 bases are TGCAGTGCTCCTGTGCCGGGACTAGGGATCTACGAGCAGTACTTC. It codes for CSAPVPGLGIYEQYF.

In its sample, this clonotype was seen a few times. The chain joins TRBV5-1 to TRBJ1-1; possible D gene TRBD1, 6 bases. Germline CDR1 SGHRS, CDR2 YFSETQ. Deletions cut 1 base from V and 2 bases from J, with 12 bases between. The CDR3 spans 15 residues. The CDR3 sequence: CASSLKGGENTEAFF. As DNA, the CDR3 is TGCGCCAGCAGCTTGAAGGGGGGCGAAAACACTGAAGCTTTCTTT.

This chain joins TRBV3-1 and TRBJ2-1, with unresolved D. This CDR3 is built from 14 residues. The V gene's germline CDR1 is LGHDT and CDR2 YNNKEL (reference sequence). The V end was cut by 2 bases, the J end by 7 bases, with 12 bases between. The CDR3 DNA sequence: TGTGCCAGCAGCCAATGGGTATTGGAGAATGAGCAGTTCTTC. Translated: CASSQWVLENEQFF.

This clonotype was observed a handful of times. J is TRBJ2-1 and V is TRBV20-1; 9 nucleotides agree with TRBD2. Germline V gives CDR1 DFQATT, CDR2 SNEGSKA (reference sequence). The CDR3 covers 13 residues. The V and J ends lost 3 bases and 5 bases, in that order; junction bases with no gene match: 2. CDR3 protein: CSARGTSNNEQFF. The CDR3 bases are TGCAGTGCTAGGGGGACTAGCAACAATGAGCAGTTCTTC.

The V and J genes are TRBV4-1 and TRBJ2-7; the D is unclear. The germline V and J ends were trimmed by 0 bases and 5 bases, with 17 bases remaining between them. The germline CDR1 and CDR2 sequences are MGHRA and YSYEKL. The length of the CDR3 is 16 residues. CDR3 loop: CASSQEGYLGRNEQYF. CDR3 coding DNA: TGCGCCAGCAGCCAAGAAGGGTACCTAGGCCGAAACGAGCAGTACTTC.

This clonotype was seen a few times. This chain joins TRBV20-1 and TRBJ2-1, with D possibly TRBD1 on 5 matching bases. Germline CDR1 and CDR2: DFQATT and SNEGSKA (reference sequence). The CDR3 is 14 residues long. V was pared by 3 bases and J by 3 bases, with 12 bases between. CDR3 region: CSARPRDSYNEQFF. DNA of the CDR3: TGCAGTGCTAGGCCCCGAGACAGCTACAATGAGCAGTTCTTC.

This clonotype was seen more than once but under ten times. The chain couples TRBV5-1 to TRBJ2-6; D gene ambiguous. The length of the CDR3 is 16 residues. Germline V lookup: CDR1 SGHRS, CDR2 YFSETQ. Trimming removed 0 bases at V and 2 bases at J, with 9 bases between. The CDR3 loop is CASSLAQLAGANVLTF. The CDR3 nucleotides are TGCGCCAGCAGCTTGGCCCAGCTAGCTGGGGCCAACGTCCTGACTTTC.

This clonotype was counted a few times. This chain joins TRBV28 and TRBJ2-5; TRBD2 agrees at 10 bases. The CDR3 has 17 residues. V lost 3 bases to trimming and J lost 5 bases; unmatched junction nucleotides: 12. Looked up from germline, CDR1 is MDHEN and CDR2 is SYDVKM. CDR3 in DNA: TGTGCCAGCAGTTTTGTGGTTACCCTAGCGGGGGTGGAGACCCAGTACTTC. It yields the protein CASSFVVTLAGVETQYF.

This clonotype was observed a few times. The chain recombines TRBV10-3 with TRBJ1-1; D remains unclear. The germline gives CDR1 ENHRY, CDR2 SYGVKD. V shed 7 bases and J shed 0 bases, with 9 bases lying between them. The CDR3 covers 13 residues. Written as DNA, the CDR3 is TGTGCCATCATGGGGAACTTGAACACTGAAGCTTTCTTT. This codes for CAIMGNLNTEAFF.

This clonotype was recorded many times. The chain couples TRBV15 to TRBJ2-3; D possibly uses TRBD1 or TRBD2 (5 bases each). V was trimmed by 1 base and J by 5 bases, leaving 10 bases between them. CDR3 length equals 14 residues. CDR1 is LNHNV, CDR2 YYDKDF, per germline (reference sequence). The CDR3 DNA reads TGTGCCACCAGCAGAGCAGGGAGCGGAGATACGCAGTATTTT. Residues: CATSRAGSGDTQYF.

The chain couples TRBV11-3 to TRBJ2-1; D is unresolved. This CDR3 has 15 amino acids. CDR1 SGHNT and CDR2 YENEEA come from the germline V gene. V gave up 0 bases and J gave up 9 bases, with 15 bases separating them. The CDR3 sequence is CASSLDGRRQIEQFF. In DNA form, the CDR3 reads TGTGCCAGCAGCTTAGATGGTCGAAGGCAGATTGAGCAGTTCTTC.

Only a few counts were recorded for this clonotype. The rearrangement joins TRBV3-1 to TRBJ1-1; D is possibly TRBD1 (6 bases). The CDR3 has 14 residues. The V end lost 1 base, the J end lost 7 bases, and 13 bases lay between the germline ends. Germline loops: CDR1 LGHDT, CDR2 YNNKEL (reference sequence). Written as DNA, the CDR3 is TGTGCCAGCAGCCAAGCGGTCGAAGGGGGTGAAGCTTTCTTT. Translated, it gives CASSQAVEGGEAFF.

The rearrangement uses TRBV4-3 and TRBJ1-1, with D unresolved. Per germline, CDR1 LGHNA and CDR2 YSLEER. The CDR3 consists of 17 residues. With 0 bases removed from V and 4 bases from J, the gap between germline ends came to 18 bases. The CDR3 coding sequence is TGCGCCAGCAGCCAAGATGTCGAGGGTTGGAGAAGCACTGAAGCTTTCTTT. This gives the protein CASSQDVEGWRSTEAFF.